The clone carrying this T cell receptor beta chain was counted a single time. This CDR3 is built from 15 residues. The V gene's germline CDR1 is SGHRS and CDR2 YFSETQ. V gave up 4 bases and J gave up 4 bases, with 16 bases separating them. The entry originates in a study of identifying expanded T cells in peripheral blood. Sequencing was performed with immunoSEQ multiplex PCR; in TCRdb, only in-frame clones are kept and a portion is missing. Of around 130,000 clones in the sample, 65% to 90% are singletons; the top ten hold approximately 8.9%. The specimen was blood. This TCR was sampled from a person aged 18 to 70 in good health. The chain combines TRBV5-1 with TRBJ2-3; D may be TRBD2 (7 bases). DNA for the CDR3: TGCGCCAGCAGCCGGGGGGCCGGGTTCCCAGATACGCAGTATTTT. Translating it yields CASSRGAGFPDTQYF.